This T cell receptor beta chain emerged from a study of human T cells and chemical hapten exposure. Study as a whole: It was small differences in pooled library volume that mainly caused per-sample TCR yields to vary.

The germline V gene encodes CDR1 MDHEN and CDR2 SYDVKM. This CDR3 comprises 11 residues. The ends were cut back, 6 bases at V and 4 bases at J, with 3 bases in the middle. In the library, unique molecular identifiers were attached to individual cDNA molecules. TCRdb used MiXCR to reprocess the RACE reads, holding one entry per CDR3 protein. The data hold under 450,000 distinct CDR3 sequences, with 6% to 7% observed a single time. Time point specified: patch test 2, 6 weeks after DPC sensitization. Specified treatment: therapeutic diphenylcyclopropenone sensitization with weekly scalp DPC. This clonotype was observed a few times.

Specimen: whole blood, collected in connection with sensitization to the hapten diphenylcyclopropenone (DPC). This sequence joins TRBV28 and TRBJ2-2; D is undetermined. The receptor was isolated from a woman between 18 and 29 years old with alopecia areata. Some clones in this sample may be carry-over from other donors' samples. CDR3 coding DNA: TGTGCCAGCAGGGTCACCGGGGAGCTGTTTTTT. It translates to CASRVTGELFF.